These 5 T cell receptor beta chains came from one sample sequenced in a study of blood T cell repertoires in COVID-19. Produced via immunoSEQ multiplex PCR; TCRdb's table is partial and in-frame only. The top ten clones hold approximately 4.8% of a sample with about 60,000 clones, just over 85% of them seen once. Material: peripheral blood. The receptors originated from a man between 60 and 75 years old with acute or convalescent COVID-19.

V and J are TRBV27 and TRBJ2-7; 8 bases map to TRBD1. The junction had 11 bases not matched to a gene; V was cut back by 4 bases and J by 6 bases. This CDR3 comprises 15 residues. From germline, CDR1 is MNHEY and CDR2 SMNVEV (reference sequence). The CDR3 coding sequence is TGTGCCAGCAGTTCACGACAGGGGAGCCTTTCCGAGCAGTACTTC. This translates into CASSSRQGSLSEQYF.

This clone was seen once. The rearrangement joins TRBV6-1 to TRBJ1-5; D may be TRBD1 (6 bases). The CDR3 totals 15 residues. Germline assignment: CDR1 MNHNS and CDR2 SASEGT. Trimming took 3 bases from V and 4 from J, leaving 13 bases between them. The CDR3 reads CASSEAGGPNQPQHF. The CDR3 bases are TGTGCCAGCAGTGAGGCTGGGGGCCCAAATCAGCCCCAGCATTTT.

CDR3: CASSQQGGAYEQYF. The CDR3 bases are TGTGCCAGCAGTCAACAGGGGGGAGCTTACGAGCAGTACTTC. The rearrangement links TRBV28 to TRBJ2-7; 8 bases align to TRBD1. Germline CDR1 reads MDHEN; CDR2 reads SYDVKM. Unmatched junction bases numbered 7, after V lost 5 bases and J lost 4 bases. The CDR3 totals 14 residues.

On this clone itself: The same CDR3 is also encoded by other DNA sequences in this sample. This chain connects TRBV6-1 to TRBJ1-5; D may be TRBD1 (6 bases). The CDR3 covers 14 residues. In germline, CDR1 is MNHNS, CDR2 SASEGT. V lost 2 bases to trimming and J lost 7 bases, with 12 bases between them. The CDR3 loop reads CASSERRGGQPQHF. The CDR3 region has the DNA TGTGCCAGCAGTGAACGGAGGGGGGGACAGCCCCAGCATTTT.

This CDR3 is CASSPTGAKNIQYF. In DNA form, the CDR3 reads TGTGCCAGCAGTCCGACAGGGGCCAAAAACATTCAGTACTTC. The rearrangement links TRBV2 to TRBJ2-4; 7 bases match TRBD1. The CDR3 length is 14 residues. Trimming removed 5 bases from V and 1 base from J; junction bases left unmatched: 2. Germline CDR1 is SNHLY and CDR2 is FYNNEI.